This TCR beta chain stems from a study of Graves' ophthalmopathy and Graves' hyperthyroidism. Amplification targeted the TCR beta CDR3 regions, with RNA transcripts as the source material. The authors performed first-round RT-PCR with HTBI primers and then a second-round multiplex PCR. TCRdb reanalysed the multiplex PCR reads using MiXCR and keeps one entry per CDR3 protein. The sample includes about 740,000 distinct CDR3 sequences, roughly two fifths of them seen just once. The study, taken as a whole, reports: Forecasting of ophthalmopathy progression by the model achieved over 55% sensitivity and 72% to 75% specificity. Detected in blood as well were most expanded thyroid clonotypes with frequency above 0.001.

On this clonotype itself: Its antigen is not known. This may be a read error: a much more frequent sequence differs by one nucleotide.

CDR1 and CDR2 from the germline V gene are ENHRY and SYGVKD. CDR3 length: 13 amino acids. The TCR originated in an adult man with Graves' ophthalmopathy. The sequenced sample consisted of peripheral blood. This chain links TRBV10-3 with TRBJ1-6; no reliable D call. The CDR3 DNA reads as TGTGCCAGCAGTTTAGCCTCCCCTCCACCCCTCCACTTT. Its translation: CASSLASPPPLHF.